The clone carrying this T cell receptor (beta chain) was picked up many times. Antigen unknown. This entry belongs to a study of T cells in Graves' hyperthyroidism and ophthalmopathy. Diagnoses were made from clinical symptoms, serum measures (thyroxine and TRAb), thyroid ultrasound and orbital computed tomography. This CDR3 has 16 residues. The germline V gene has CDR1 MNHEY and CDR2 SVGAGI. V was clipped by 1 base and J by 4 bases, with 16 bases between them. The TCR beta CDR3 regions underwent amplification using RNA transcripts as the source. HTBI primers were used for first-round RT-PCR of the TCR CDR3. TCRdb recomputed calls from the multiplex PCR reads with MiXCR, one row per CDR3 protein. The repertoire has a few hundred thousand distinct CDR3 sequences, approximately 14% of them found once; the top ten carry roughly 19%. Broader study findings: The model foresaw ophthalmopathy a median approximately 6.3 months prior to onset.

The rearrangement joins TRBV6-5 to TRBJ1-1; D gene uncertain. This TCR derives from a woman aged 55-69 years with Graves' ophthalmopathy. The sample was blood. The CDR3, as DNA: TGTGCCAGCAGTTACTTAGACGGGTTGTGGGGCACTGAAGCTTTCTTT. It specifies CASSYLDGLWGTEAFF.